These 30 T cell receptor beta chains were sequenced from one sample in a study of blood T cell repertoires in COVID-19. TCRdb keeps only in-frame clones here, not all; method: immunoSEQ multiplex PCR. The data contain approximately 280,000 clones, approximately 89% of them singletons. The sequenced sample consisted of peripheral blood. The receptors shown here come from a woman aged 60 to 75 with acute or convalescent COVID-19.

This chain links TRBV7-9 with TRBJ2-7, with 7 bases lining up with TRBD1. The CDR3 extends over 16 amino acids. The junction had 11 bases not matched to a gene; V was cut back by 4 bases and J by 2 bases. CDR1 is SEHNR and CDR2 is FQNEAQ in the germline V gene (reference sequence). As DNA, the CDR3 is TGTGCCAGCAGCTACCCCTTGGGACAGCTGACCTACGAGCAGTACTTC. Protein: CASSYPLGQLTYEQYF.

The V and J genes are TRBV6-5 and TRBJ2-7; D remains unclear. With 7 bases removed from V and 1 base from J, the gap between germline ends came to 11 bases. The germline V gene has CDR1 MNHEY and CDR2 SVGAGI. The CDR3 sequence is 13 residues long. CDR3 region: CASKDFKSYEQYF. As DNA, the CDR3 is TGTGCCAGCAAAGACTTCAAATCCTACGAGCAGTACTTC.

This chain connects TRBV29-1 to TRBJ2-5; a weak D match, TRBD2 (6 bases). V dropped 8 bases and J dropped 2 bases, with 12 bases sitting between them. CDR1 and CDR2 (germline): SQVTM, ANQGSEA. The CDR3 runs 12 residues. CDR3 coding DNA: TGCAGCATTAGCGGAGGACAAGAGACCCAGTACTTC. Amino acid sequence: CSISGGQETQYF.

The CDR3 DNA reads TGTGCCAGCAGCGGGGATAGCGGGACCAGGGCCTACGAGCAGTACTTC. Translating it yields CASSGDSGTRAYEQYF. V gene TRBV9 combines with J gene TRBJ2-7; TRBD2 agrees at 8 bases. Unmatched junction bases numbered 10, after V lost 3 bases and J lost 2 bases. The CDR3 is 16 amino acids. CDR1 SGDLS and CDR2 YYNGEE come from the germline V gene.

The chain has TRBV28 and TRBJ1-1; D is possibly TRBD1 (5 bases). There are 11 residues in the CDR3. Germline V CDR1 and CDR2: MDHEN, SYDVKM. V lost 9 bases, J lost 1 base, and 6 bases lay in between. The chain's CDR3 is CASQGNTEAFF. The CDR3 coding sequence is TGTGCCAGTCAGGGGAACACTGAAGCTTTCTTT.

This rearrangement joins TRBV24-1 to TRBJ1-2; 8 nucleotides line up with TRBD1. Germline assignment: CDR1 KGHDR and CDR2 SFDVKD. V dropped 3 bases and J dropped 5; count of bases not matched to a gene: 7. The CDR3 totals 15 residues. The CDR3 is CATSDAADRAYGYTF. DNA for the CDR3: TGTGCCACCAGTGATGCGGCGGACAGGGCATATGGCTACACCTTC.

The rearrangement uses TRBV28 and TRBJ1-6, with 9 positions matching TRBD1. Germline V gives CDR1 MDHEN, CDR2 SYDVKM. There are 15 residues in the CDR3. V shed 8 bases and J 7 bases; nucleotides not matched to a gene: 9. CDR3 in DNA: TGTGCCAGCCAGGAACAGGGGGCGAGAAATTCACCCCTCCACTTT. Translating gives CASQEQGARNSPLHF.

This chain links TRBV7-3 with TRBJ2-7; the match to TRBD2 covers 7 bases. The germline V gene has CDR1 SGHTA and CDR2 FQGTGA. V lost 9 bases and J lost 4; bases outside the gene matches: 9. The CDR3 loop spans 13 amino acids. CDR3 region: CASGDYRTYEQYF. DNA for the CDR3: TGTGCCAGTGGGGACTACCGAACTTACGAGCAGTACTTC.

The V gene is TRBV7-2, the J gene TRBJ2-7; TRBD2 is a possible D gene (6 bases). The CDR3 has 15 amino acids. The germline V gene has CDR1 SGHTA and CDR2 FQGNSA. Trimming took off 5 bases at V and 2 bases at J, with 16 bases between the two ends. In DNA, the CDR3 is TGTGCCAGCAGCCACCTCGGGCGGGGTACCTACGAGCAGTACTTC. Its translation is CASSHLGRGTYEQYF. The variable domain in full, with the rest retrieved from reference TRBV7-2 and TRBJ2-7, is GAGVSQSPSNKVTEKGKDVELRCDPISGHTALYWYRQSLGQGLEFLIYFQGNSAPDKSGLPSDRFSAERTGGSVSTLTIQRTQQEDSAVYLCASSHLGRGTYEQYFGPGTRLTVT.

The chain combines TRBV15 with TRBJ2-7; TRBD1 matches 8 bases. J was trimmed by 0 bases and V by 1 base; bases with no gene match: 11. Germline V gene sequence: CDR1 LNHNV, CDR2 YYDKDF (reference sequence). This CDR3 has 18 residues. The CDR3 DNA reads TGTGCCACCAGCAGAGGGGTAGGTGGAACAGGGGGCTCCTACGAGCAGTACTTC. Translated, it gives CATSRGVGGTGGSYEQYF.

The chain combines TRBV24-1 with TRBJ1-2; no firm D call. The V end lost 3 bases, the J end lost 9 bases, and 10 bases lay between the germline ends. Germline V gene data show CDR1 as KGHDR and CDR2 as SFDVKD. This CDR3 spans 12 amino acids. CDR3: CATSDLDWSYTF. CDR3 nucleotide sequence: TGTGCCACCAGTGATCTTGACTGGAGCTACACCTTC.

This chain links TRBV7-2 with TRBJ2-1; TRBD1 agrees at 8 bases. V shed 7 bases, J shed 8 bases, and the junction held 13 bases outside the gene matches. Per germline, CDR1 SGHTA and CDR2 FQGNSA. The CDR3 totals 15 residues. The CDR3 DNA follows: TGTGCCAGCACCCCAGGGGACAGGCGAGCCCATGAGCAGTTCTTC. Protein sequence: CASTPGDRRAHEQFF.

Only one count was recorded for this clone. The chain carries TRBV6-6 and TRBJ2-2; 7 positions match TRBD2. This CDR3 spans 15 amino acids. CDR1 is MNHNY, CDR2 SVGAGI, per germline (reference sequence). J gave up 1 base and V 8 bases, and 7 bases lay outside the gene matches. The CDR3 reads CASHQAGVNTGELFF. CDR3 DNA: TGTGCCAGCCATCAGGCGGGGGTGAACACCGGGGAGCTGTTTTTT.

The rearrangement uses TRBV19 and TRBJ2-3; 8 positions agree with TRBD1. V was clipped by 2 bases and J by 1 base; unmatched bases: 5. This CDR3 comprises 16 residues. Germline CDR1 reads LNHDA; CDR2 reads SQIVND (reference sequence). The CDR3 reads CASSINRGVGTDTQYF. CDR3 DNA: TGTGCCAGTAGTATAAACAGGGGGGTAGGCACAGATACGCAGTATTTT.

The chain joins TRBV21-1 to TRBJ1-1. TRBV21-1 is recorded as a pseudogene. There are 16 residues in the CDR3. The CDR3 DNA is TGTGCCAGCAGCAATCGGCGGGGGGCGCAAAACACTGAAGCTTTCTTT. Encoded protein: CASSNRRGAQNTEAFF.

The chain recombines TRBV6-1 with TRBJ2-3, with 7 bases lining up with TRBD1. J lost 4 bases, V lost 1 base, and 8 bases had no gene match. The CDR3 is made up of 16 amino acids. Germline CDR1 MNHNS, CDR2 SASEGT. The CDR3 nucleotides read TGTGCCAGCAGTGAAGATTGGACAGGACATGCAGATACGCAGTATTTT. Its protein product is CASSEDWTGHADTQYF.

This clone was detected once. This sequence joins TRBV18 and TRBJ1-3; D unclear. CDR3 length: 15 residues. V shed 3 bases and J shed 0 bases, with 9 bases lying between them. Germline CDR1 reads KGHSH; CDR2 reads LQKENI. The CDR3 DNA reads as TGTGCCAGCTCACCGAGGAAGGCCTCTGGAAACACCATATATTTT. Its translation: CASSPRKASGNTIYF.

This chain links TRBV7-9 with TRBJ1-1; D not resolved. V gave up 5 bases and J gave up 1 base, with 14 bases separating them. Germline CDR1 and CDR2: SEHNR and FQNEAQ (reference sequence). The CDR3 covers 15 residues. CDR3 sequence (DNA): TGTGCCAGCAGCCCTAACGGACTAACGAACACTGAAGCTTTCTTT. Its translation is CASSPNGLTNTEAFF.

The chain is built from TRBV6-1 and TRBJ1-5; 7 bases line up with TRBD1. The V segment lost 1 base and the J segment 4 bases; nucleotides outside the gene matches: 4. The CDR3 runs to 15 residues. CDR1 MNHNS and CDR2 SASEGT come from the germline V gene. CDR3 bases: TGTGCCAGCAGTGAAGTTTCGACAGGGAATCAGCCCCAGCATTTT. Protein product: CASSEVSTGNQPQHF.

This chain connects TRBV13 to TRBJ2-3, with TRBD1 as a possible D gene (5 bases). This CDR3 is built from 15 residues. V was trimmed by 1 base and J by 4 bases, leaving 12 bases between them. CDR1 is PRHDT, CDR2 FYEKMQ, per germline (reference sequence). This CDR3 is CASSLVQGWADTQYF. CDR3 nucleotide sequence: TGTGCCAGCAGCTTAGTTCAGGGTTGGGCAGATACGCAGTATTTT.

CDR3 bases: TGTGCCAGCTCACCACACCCTATGCCCTCTGGGGCCAACGTCCTGACTTTC. Translated: CASSPHPMPSGANVLTF. The chain is built from TRBV18 and TRBJ2-6; D is ambiguous. This CDR3 is built from 17 residues. The V and J ends lost 1 base and 0 bases respectively, with 10 bases between them. Germline loops: CDR1 KGHSH, CDR2 LQKENI.

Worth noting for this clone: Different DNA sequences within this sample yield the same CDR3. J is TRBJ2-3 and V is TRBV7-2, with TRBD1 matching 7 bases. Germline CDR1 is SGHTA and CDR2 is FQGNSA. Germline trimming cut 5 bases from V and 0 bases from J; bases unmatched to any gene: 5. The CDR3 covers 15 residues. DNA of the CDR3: TGTGCCAGCAGCCCCCGGACAGGCAGCACAGATACGCAGTATTTT. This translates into CASSPRTGSTDTQYF.

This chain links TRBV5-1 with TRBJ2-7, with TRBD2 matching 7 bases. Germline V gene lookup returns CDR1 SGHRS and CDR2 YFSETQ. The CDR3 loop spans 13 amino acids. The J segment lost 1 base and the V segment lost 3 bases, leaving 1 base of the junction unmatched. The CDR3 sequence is CASSWTRSYEQYF. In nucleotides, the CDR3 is TGCGCCAGCAGCTGGACTAGGTCCTACGAGCAGTACTTC.

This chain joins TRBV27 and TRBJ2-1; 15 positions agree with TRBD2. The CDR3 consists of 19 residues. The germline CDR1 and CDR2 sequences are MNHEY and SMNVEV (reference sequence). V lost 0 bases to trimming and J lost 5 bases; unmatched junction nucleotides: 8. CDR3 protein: CASSLSGTSGRSRHNEQFF. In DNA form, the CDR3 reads TGTGCCAGCAGTTTATCGGGGACTAGCGGGAGGAGCCGACACAATGAGCAGTTCTTC.

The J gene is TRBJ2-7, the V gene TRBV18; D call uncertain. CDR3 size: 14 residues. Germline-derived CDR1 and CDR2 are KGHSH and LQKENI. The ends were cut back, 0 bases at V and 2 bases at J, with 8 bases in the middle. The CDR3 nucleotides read TGTGCCAGCTCACCACCGGGCAGCCCCTACGAGCAGTACTTC. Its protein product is CASSPPGSPYEQYF.

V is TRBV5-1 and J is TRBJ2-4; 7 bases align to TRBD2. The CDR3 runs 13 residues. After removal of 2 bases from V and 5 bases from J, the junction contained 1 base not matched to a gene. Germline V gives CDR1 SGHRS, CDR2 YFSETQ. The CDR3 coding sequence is TGCGCCAGCAGCTTTGGGGGGGAAAACATTCAGTACTTC. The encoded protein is CASSFGGENIQYF.

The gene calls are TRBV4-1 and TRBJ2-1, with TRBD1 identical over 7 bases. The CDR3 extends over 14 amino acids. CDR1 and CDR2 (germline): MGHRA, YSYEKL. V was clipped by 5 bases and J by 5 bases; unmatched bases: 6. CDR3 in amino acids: CASSFRTGDNEQFF. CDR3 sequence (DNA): TGCGCCAGCAGCTTTCGGACAGGCGACAATGAGCAGTTCTTC.

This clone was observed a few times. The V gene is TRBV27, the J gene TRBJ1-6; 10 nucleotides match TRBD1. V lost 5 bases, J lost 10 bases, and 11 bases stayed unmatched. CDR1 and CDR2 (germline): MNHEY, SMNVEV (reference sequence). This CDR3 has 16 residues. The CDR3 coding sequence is TGTGCCAGCAGTCCACCGGGACAGGGGAGGGAATCACCCCTCCACTTT. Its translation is CASSPPGQGRESPLHF.

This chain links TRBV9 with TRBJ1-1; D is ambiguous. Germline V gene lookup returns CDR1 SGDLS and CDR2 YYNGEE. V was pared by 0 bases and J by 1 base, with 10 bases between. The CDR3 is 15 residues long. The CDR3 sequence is CASSVDAVANTEAFF. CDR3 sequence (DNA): TGTGCCAGCAGCGTAGACGCAGTTGCGAACACTGAAGCTTTCTTT.

DNA for the CDR3: TGTGCCAGCAGCGTCGGAATAAAGCGAGACTACGAGCAGTACTTC. Its protein is CASSVGIKRDYEQYF. V usage is TRBV9 and J usage is TRBJ2-7; D is unresolved. The CDR3 sequence is 15 residues long. Germline CDR1 reads SGDLS; CDR2 reads YYNGEE. V was pared by 2 bases and J by 3 bases, with 15 bases between. The entire variable domain, with the rest obtained from reference TRBV9 and TRBJ2-7, is as follows: DSGVTQTPKHLITATGQRVTLRCSPRSGDLSVYWYQQSLDQGLQFLIQYYNGEERAKGNILERFSAQQFPDLHSELNLSSLELGDSALYFCASSVGIKRDYEQYFGPGTRLTVT.